The clone carrying this T cell receptor (beta chain) showed up many times. This CDR3 has 17 residues. The germline CDR1 and CDR2 sequences are MGHRA and YSYEKL. Trimming removed 2 bases from V and 7 bases from J; junction bases left unmatched: 13. This sample is drawn from a study of low-dose radiotherapy and immunotherapy resistance in tumors. Overall study: A total of 13 Gy over 26 weeks was given to Cohort 2 as 1 Gy per fraction every two weeks. Intravenous ipilimumab 1 mg/kg every six weeks was given with nivolumab 240 mg every two weeks. The study administered intravenous cyclophosphamide at 200 mg/m2 every two weeks, one day ahead of radiation and immunotherapy.

First-strand cDNA relied on TRAV- and TRBV-specific primers spanning alpha and beta chains. Over about 19 PCR cycles, TCRs were amplified from a constant-region primer and V-primer adapter. TCRdb ran MiXCR on the reads and lists one entry per CDR3 protein. This table holds 75,000 to 95,000 distinct CDR3 sequences, around 20% found once. This sample's time point: after trial treatment. Treatment of the sample: LDRT plus nivolumab, ipilimumab, low-dose cyclophosphamide and aspirin (RACIN trial). The sequence was collected from a female donor with ovarian cancer. V and J are TRBV4-1 and TRBJ2-5, with 10 nucleotides matching TRBD1. The sample consisted of PBMCs, taken after low-dose radiotherapy plus immunotherapy. CDR3 sequence reads: CASSQYSGTGVSGTQYF. CDR3 sequence (DNA): TGCGCCAGCAGCCAATACAGTGGGACAGGGGTTTCTGGGACCCAGTACTTC.